This TCR beta chain appears in the sequencing data of a study of blood T cell repertoires in COVID-19. Clones were read by immunoSEQ multiplex PCR, and TCRdb kept only the in-frame ones, dropping some. The sample yields approximately 440,000 clones, about 90% seen once. The specimen sequenced was PBMCs or T cells enriched from blood (not recorded which). The sequence was obtained from a man younger than 35 who had recovered from COVID-19.

The CDR3 sequence: CASSQVQAAEAFF. CDR3 bases: TGCGCCAGCAGCCAAGTTCAAGCGGCTGAAGCTTTCTTT. The chain employs TRBV4-1 and TRBJ1-1; D gene uncertain. V lost 1 base to trimming and J lost 6 bases, with 9 bases between them. In germline, CDR1 is MGHRA, CDR2 YSYEKL. The CDR3 runs to 13 residues.